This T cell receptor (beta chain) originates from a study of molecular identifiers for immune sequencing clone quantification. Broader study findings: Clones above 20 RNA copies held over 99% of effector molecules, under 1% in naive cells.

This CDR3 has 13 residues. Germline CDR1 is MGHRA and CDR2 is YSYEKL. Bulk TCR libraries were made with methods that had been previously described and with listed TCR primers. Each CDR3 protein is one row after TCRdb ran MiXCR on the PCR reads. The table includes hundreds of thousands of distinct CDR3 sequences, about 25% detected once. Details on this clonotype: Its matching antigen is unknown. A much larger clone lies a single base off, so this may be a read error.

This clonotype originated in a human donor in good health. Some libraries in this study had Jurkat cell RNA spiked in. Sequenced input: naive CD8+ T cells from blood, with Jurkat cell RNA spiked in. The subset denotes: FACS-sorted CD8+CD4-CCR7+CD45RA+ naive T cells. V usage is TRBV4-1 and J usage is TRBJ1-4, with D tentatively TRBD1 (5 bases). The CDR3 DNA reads TGCGCCAGCATCCAAGTAGAAGGGGAGAAACTGTTTTTT. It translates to CASIQVEGEKLFF.